What follows are 26 T cell receptor beta chains derived from one specimen sequenced in a study of blood T cell repertoires in COVID-19. Some clones are missing from TCRdb's copy, which holds only in-frame ones; the method was immunoSEQ multiplex PCR. The data show about 180,000 clones, about 84% seen once. Sequencing used peripheral blood. Receptors originate from a human donor in a cohort sampled during active COVID-19.

The chain links TRBV2 to TRBJ1-2; D call uncertain. Per germline, CDR1 SNHLY and CDR2 FYNNEI. The V end lost 4 bases, the J end lost 8 bases, and 17 bases lay between the germline ends. This CDR3 comprises 14 residues. The CDR3 is CASSVTVSTEGYTF. The DNA of the CDR3 is TGTGCCAGCAGTGTTACAGTGTCGACGGAAGGCTACACCTTC.

This clone was counted a single time. The chain carries TRBV7-9 and TRBJ1-2; D call uncertain. Trimming removed 4 bases at V and 6 bases at J, with 6 bases between. The CDR3 is 11 amino acids. Germline values: CDR1 SEHNR, CDR2 FQNEAQ (reference sequence). As DNA, the CDR3 is TGTGCCAGCAGCTCAAATGATGGCTACACCTTC. Protein sequence: CASSSNDGYTF. Full variable domain (remainder filled in from reference TRBV7-9 and TRBJ1-2): DTGVSQNPRHKITKRGQNVTFRCDPISEHNRLYWYRQTLGQGPEFLTYFQNEAQLEKSRLLSDRFSAERPKGSFSTLEIQRTEQGDSAMYLCASSSNDGYTFGSGTRLTVV.

This chain connects TRBV20-1 to TRBJ1-1; 8 bases align to TRBD1. CDR3 length: 15 residues. CDR1 and CDR2 from the germline V gene are DFQATT and SNEGSKA (reference sequence). V gave up 3 bases and J gave up 0 bases; unmatched junction bases: 6. The CDR3 spells CSASSGQEMNTEAFF. CDR3 in DNA: TGCAGTGCTAGTTCGGGACAGGAGATGAACACTGAAGCTTTCTTT.

V gene TRBV27 combines with J gene TRBJ1-5, with TRBD1 identical over 7 bases. The V gene's germline CDR1 is MNHEY and CDR2 SMNVEV (reference sequence). CDR3 length equals 15 residues. J was trimmed by 4 bases and V by 5 bases; bases with no gene match: 8. The CDR3 here is CASSTRTGQNQPQHF. Written as DNA, the CDR3 is TGTGCCAGCAGTACGAGGACAGGTCAAAATCAGCCCCAGCATTTT.

This chain connects TRBV11-3 to TRBJ2-7; D remains ambiguous. The germline V gene encodes CDR1 SGHNT and CDR2 YENEEA. Trimming took off 8 bases at V and 1 base at J, with 18 bases between the two ends. The CDR3 has 15 amino acids. CDR3: CASRHASVGSYEQYF. The CDR3 DNA sequence: TGTGCCAGCCGACATGCCTCTGTGGGTTCCTACGAGCAGTACTTC.

This rearrangement joins TRBV2 to TRBJ2-1; the D is unclear. The ends were cut back, 3 bases at V and 6 bases at J, with 6 bases in the middle. CDR3 size: 12 residues. Germline CDR1 reads SNHLY; CDR2 reads FYNNEI. CDR3 sequence: CASSDSLNEQFF. The CDR3 nucleotides read TGTGCCAGCAGTGACTCCCTCAATGAGCAGTTCTTC. Based on the CDR3 plus reference TRBV2 and TRBJ2-1, the full variable domain is EPEVTQTPSHQVTQMGQEVILRCVPISNHLYFYWYRQILGQKVEFLVSFYNNEISEKSEIFDDQFSVERPDGSNFTLKIRSTKLEDSAMYFCASSDSLNEQFFGPGTRLTVL.

This clone showed up just once. This sequence joins TRBV27 and TRBJ1-2; D unclear. Germline loops: CDR1 MNHEY, CDR2 SMNVEV (reference sequence). The V end lost 5 bases, the J end lost 3 bases, and 13 bases lay between the germline ends. The CDR3 spans 14 residues. The CDR3 protein is CASSLHPGYYGYTF. CDR3 bases: TGTGCCAGCAGTCTACACCCAGGCTACTATGGCTACACCTTC.

This clone was counted a single time. The rearrangement uses TRBV29-1 and TRBJ1-5; 7 bases are a match to TRBD1. Trimming removed 6 bases from V and 2 bases from J; junction bases left unmatched: 7. The CDR3 extends over 14 amino acids. Per the germline V gene, CDR1 is SQVTM and CDR2 is ANQGSEA. This chain's CDR3 is CSVRQGPGNQPQHF. The CDR3, as DNA: TGCAGCGTAAGACAGGGTCCTGGCAATCAGCCCCAGCATTTT.

The chain couples TRBV15 to TRBJ1-1; TRBD1 matches at 10 bases. The CDR3 loop spans 15 amino acids. The V gene end was trimmed by 5 bases and the J gene end by 3 bases; junction bases not matched to a gene: 6. The germline CDR1 and CDR2 sequences are LNHNV and YYDKDF (reference sequence). CDR3 region: CATSRGQGEDTEAFF. CDR3 DNA: TGTGCCACCAGCCGAGGACAGGGGGAGGACACTGAAGCTTTCTTT.

The V and J genes are TRBV12-3 or TRBV12-4 and TRBJ2-3; no clear D gene. The ends were cut back, 5 bases at V and 4 bases at J, with 10 bases in the middle. This CDR3 is 13 amino acids long. The chain's CDR3 is CASSRSSSDTQYF. CDR3 in DNA: TGTGCCAGCAGTCGTTCGAGTTCAGATACGCAGTATTTT.

This rearrangement joins TRBV11-2 to TRBJ2-3; no definite D call. Trimming left V 4 bases short and J 5 bases short, with 4 bases between. The CDR3 consists of 11 residues. Germline V gene sequence: CDR1 SGHAT, CDR2 FQNNGV. This CDR3 reads CASSSKDTQYF. CDR3 nucleotide sequence: TGTGCCAGCAGCTCAAAAGATACGCAGTATTTT.

The chain couples TRBV9 to TRBJ1-6; tentative D call: TRBD1 (5 bases). V shed 0 bases and J shed 10 bases, with 14 bases lying between them. The germline gives CDR1 SGDLS, CDR2 YYNGEE. The CDR3 has 15 residues. The CDR3 DNA reads as TGTGCCAGCAGCGTAGGGGCGGGGGAAGTGTCACCCCTCCACTTT. It specifies CASSVGAGEVSPLHF.

The rearrangement uses TRBV4-1 and TRBJ1-1, with 8 bases lining up with TRBD1. Trimming removed 3 bases from V and 1 base from J; junction bases left unmatched: 1. This CDR3 contains 14 residues. Germline loops: CDR1 MGHRA, CDR2 YSYEKL. CDR3 nucleotide sequence: TGCGCCAGCAGCCATGGACAGGGGAACACTGAAGCTTTCTTT. Protein sequence: CASSHGQGNTEAFF.

CDR3 residues: CASSYGLGSYNEQFF. The CDR3 nucleotides are TGTGCCAGCAGTTACGGACTTGGCTCCTACAATGAGCAGTTCTTC. The gene calls are TRBV6-5 and TRBJ2-1; D perhaps matches TRBD2 (5 bases). Trimming took 2 bases from V and 0 from J, leaving 8 bases between them. In germline, CDR1 is MNHEY, CDR2 SVGAGI. This CDR3 spans 15 amino acids.

The chain combines TRBV3-1 (or the pseudogene TRBV3-2) with TRBJ2-7, with TRBD1 matching over 12 bases. Trimming at V came to 4 bases and at J to 3 bases, leaving 13 bases not matched to a gene. This CDR3 spans 18 amino acids. Per the germline V gene, CDR1 is LGHDT and CDR2 is YNNKEL (reference sequence). CDR3 region: CASSLRDRGRGPHYEQYF. CDR3 in DNA: TGTGCCAGCAGCCTCCGGGACAGGGGGCGAGGACCGCACTACGAGCAGTACTTC.

Concerning this clone: This same CDR3 is encoded by further DNA sequences in the sample. This rearrangement joins TRBV15 to TRBJ1-4, with D maybe TRBD1 (5 bases). Trimming removed 0 bases from V and 7 bases from J, with 9 bases in between. Germline V gene sequence: CDR1 LNHNV, CDR2 YYDKDF (reference sequence). The CDR3 is 14 residues long. CDR3 sequence reads: CATSRDRVGEKLFF. DNA for the CDR3: TGTGCCACCAGCAGAGACAGGGTGGGTGAAAAACTGTTTTTT. Together with reference TRBV15 and TRBJ1-4, the CDR3 gives the full variable domain: DAMVIQNPRYQVTQFGKPVTLSCSQTLNHNVMYWYQQKSSQAPKLLFHYYDKDFNNEADTPDNFQSRRPNTSFCFLDIRSPGLGDTAMYLCATSRDRVGEKLFFGSGTQLSVL.

As for this clone: The germline gene is not matched at one end of the junction; a read error may be the cause. Other DNA variants within this sample encode the same CDR3. This chain connects TRBV2 to TRBJ2-7, with TRBD2 matching 11 bases. Germline V gene lookup returns CDR1 SNHLY and CDR2 FYNNEI. The CDR3 covers 16 residues. CDR3 sequence (DNA): TGTGCCAGCAGTGGAGAGGGACTAGCGGTCTCCTACGAGCAGTACTTT. Its protein product is CASSGEGLAVSYEQYF.

The gene calls are TRBV5-1 and TRBJ1-1; tentatively, D is TRBD1 (5 bases). The CDR3 sequence is 15 residues long. Germline CDR1 is SGHRS and CDR2 is YFSETQ. The ends were cut back, 2 bases at V and 7 bases at J, with 18 bases in the middle. CDR3 residues: CASSLRRQGGLEAFF. Written as DNA, the CDR3 is TGCGCCAGCAGCTTACGGCGGCAGGGTGGTCTTGAAGCTTTCTTT.

This chain joins TRBV6-6 and TRBJ1-5; D unresolved. Trimming left V 0 bases short and J 0 bases short, with 9 bases between. CDR3 length equals 16 residues. CDR1 is MNHNY and CDR2 is SVGAGI in the germline V gene (reference sequence). The CDR3 DNA reads as TGTGCCAGCAGTTACTCGATGAGGGATAGCAATCAGCCCCAGCATTTT. The encoded protein is CASSYSMRDSNQPQHF.

DNA for the CDR3: TGCGCCAGCAGCTTCGGAAGTCAGGGGTCCTACGAGCAGTACTTC. Encoded protein: CASSFGSQGSYEQYF. The chain links TRBV5-1 to TRBJ2-7; perhaps TRBD1 as D (6 bases). In germline, CDR1 is SGHRS, CDR2 YFSETQ. Deletions cut 2 bases from V and 1 base from J, with 13 bases between. CDR3 length: 15 amino acids.

This chain links TRBV10-3 with TRBJ2-7; the match to TRBD2 covers 8 bases. V lost 7 bases, J lost 0 bases, and 2 bases stayed unmatched. Germline V gene sequence: CDR1 ENHRY, CDR2 SYGVKD. This CDR3 spans 13 amino acids. CDR3 loop: CAIKSGSSYEQYF. The CDR3 coding sequence is TGTGCCATCAAGAGCGGGAGCTCCTACGAGCAGTACTTC.

The chain combines TRBV9 with TRBJ2-7; D is undetermined. Trimming left V 4 bases short and J 7 bases short, with 9 bases between. CDR3 length: 11 residues. Germline V gene sequence: CDR1 SGDLS, CDR2 YYNGEE. The CDR3 loop reads CASSNGEEQYF. The CDR3 DNA sequence: TGTGCCAGCAGCAATGGTGAGGAGCAGTACTTC. Combining the CDR3 with reference TRBV9 and TRBJ2-7 gives the whole variable domain DSGVTQTPKHLITATGQRVTLRCSPRSGDLSVYWYQQSLDQGLQFLIQYYNGEERAKGNILERFSAQQFPDLHSELNLSSLELGDSALYFCASSNGEEQYFGPGTRLTVT.

The chain has TRBV7-2 and TRBJ2-3; tentatively, D is TRBD2 (7 bases). V was pared by 6 bases and J by 4 bases, with 20 bases between. Per germline, CDR1 SGHTA and CDR2 FQGNSA. This CDR3 is built from 16 residues. The CDR3, as DNA: TGTGCCAGCAGGGATACTAGGGGGGGGCGGCCAGATACGCAGTATTTT. It yields the protein CASRDTRGGRPDTQYF.

V usage is TRBV3-1 (or the pseudogene TRBV3-2) and J usage is TRBJ2-7; 10 bases align to TRBD1. V lost 5 bases, J lost 2 bases, and 15 bases stayed unmatched. Germline assignment: CDR1 LGHDT and CDR2 YNNKEL (reference sequence). The CDR3 extends over 18 amino acids. CDR3 region: CASSLRPGTGAETYEQYF. DNA of the CDR3: TGTGCCAGCAGCTTGCGTCCCGGGACAGGGGCGGAGACCTACGAGCAGTACTTC.

The V call is TRBV3-1 (or the pseudogene TRBV3-2), the J call TRBJ1-2, with D unclear. From germline, CDR1 is LGHDT and CDR2 YNNKEL (reference sequence). V was pared by 3 bases and J by 4 bases, with 6 bases between. This CDR3 is built from 12 residues. CDR3 DNA sequence: TGTGCCAGCAGCCAGGCCCTCTATGGCTACACCTTC. Its protein is CASSQALYGYTF.

This clone was seen just once. The gene calls are TRBV11-2 and TRBJ2-7; 13 positions match TRBD2. The V segment lost 1 base and the J segment 4 bases; nucleotides outside the gene matches: 4. CDR1 SGHAT and CDR2 FQNNGV come from the germline V gene. The CDR3 has 16 residues. This CDR3 is CASSLVLTSGGYEQYF. In nucleotides, the CDR3 is TGTGCCAGCAGCTTAGTCCTGACTAGCGGGGGGTACGAGCAGTACTTC.